The sequence of this TCR beta chain was determined in a study of CD8 T cells in ankylosing spondylitis. Notes on the study in general: Disease-linked clones were CD8+ and relatively rare in peripheral blood.

In regard to this clonotype: The antigen is unknown.

This CDR3 has 13 residues. V gave up 5 bases and J gave up 5 bases, with 10 bases separating them. The germline V gene encodes CDR1 SGHNT and CDR2 YENEEA. Quantitative 5'-RACE was performed with molecular barcodes, and it yielded the TCR beta libraries. Via MiXCR, TCRdb re-called the 5' RACE reads, giving one row per CDR3 protein. Among tens of thousands of distinct CDR3 sequences, 6.2% were seen once, and the ten largest hold under 6%. The J gene is TRBJ2-1, the V gene TRBV11-3; D uncertain. The receptor was derived from a male donor with ankylosing spondylitis. The sample taken for sequencing was synovial fluid, either unsorted or a sorted T cell fraction (not recorded which). CDR3 nucleotides: TGTGCCAGCAGCCCACTAAACCACAATGAGCAGTTCTTC. Translation gives CASSPLNHNEQFF.